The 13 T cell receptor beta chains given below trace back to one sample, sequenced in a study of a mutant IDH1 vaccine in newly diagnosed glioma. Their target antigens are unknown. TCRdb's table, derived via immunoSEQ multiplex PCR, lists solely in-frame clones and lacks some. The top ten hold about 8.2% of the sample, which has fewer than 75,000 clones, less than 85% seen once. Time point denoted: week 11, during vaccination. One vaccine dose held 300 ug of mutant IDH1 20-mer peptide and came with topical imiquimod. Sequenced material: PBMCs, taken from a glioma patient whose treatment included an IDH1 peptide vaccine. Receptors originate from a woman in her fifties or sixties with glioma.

The CDR3 loop is CASSRDYNEQFF. DNA for the CDR3: TGTGCCAGCTCGAGGGATTACAATGAGCAGTTCTTC. V and J are TRBV6-6 and TRBJ2-1; TRBD2 is a possible D gene (5 bases). CDR1 MNHNY and CDR2 SVGAGI come from the germline V gene (reference sequence). Deletions cut 8 bases from V and 4 bases from J, with 9 bases between. The CDR3 consists of 12 residues.

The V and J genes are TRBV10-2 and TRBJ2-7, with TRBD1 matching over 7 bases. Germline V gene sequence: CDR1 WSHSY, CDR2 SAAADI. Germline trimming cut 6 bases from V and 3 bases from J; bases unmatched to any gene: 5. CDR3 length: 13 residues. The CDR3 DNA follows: TGCGCCAGCAGCGGGACAGCCCACTACGAGCAGTACTTC. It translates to CASSGTAHYEQYF.

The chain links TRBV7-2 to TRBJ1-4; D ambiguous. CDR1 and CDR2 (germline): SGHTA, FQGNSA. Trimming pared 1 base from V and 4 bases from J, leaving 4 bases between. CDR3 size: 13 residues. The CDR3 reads CASSLGGNEKLFF. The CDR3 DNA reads TGTGCCAGCAGCTTAGGGGGTAATGAAAAACTGTTTTTT.

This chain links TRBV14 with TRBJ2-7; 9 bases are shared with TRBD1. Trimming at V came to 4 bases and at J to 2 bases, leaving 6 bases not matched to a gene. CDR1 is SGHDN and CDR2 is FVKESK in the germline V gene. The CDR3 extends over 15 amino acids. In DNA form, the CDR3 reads TGTGCCAGCAGCCCGCGGACAGGGGACACCTACGAGCAGTACTTC. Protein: CASSPRTGDTYEQYF.

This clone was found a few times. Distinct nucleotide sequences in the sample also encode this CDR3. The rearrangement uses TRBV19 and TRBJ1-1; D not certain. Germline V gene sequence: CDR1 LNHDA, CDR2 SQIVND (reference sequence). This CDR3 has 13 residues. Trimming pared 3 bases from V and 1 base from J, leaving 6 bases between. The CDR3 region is CASSIYGNTEAFF. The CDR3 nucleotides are TGTGCCAGTAGTATCTACGGGAACACTGAAGCTTTCTTT.

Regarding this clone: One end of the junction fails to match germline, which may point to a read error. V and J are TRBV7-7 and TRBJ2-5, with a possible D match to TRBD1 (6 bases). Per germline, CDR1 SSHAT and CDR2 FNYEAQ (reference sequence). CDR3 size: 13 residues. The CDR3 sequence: CASSYLGGETQYF. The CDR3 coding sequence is TGTGCTAGCAGTTACTTAGGGGGAGAGACCCAGTACTTC.

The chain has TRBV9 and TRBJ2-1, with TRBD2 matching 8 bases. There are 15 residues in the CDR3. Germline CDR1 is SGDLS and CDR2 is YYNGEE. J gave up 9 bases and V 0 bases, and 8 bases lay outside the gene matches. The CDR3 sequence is CASSVGGGGLVEQFF. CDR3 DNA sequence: TGTGCCAGCAGCGTAGGGGGCGGGGGGCTCGTTGAGCAGTTCTTC.

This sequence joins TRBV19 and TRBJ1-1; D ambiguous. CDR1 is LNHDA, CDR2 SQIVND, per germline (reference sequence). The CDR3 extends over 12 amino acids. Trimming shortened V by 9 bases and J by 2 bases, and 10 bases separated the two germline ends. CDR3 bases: TGTGCCAGCAAGGAAGGTAACACTGAAGCTTTCTTT. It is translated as CASKEGNTEAFF.

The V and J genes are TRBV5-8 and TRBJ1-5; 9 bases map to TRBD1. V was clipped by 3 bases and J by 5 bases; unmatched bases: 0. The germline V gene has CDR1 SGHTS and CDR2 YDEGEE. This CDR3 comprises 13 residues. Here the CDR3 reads CASSWDRDQPQHF. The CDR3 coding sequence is TGTGCCAGCAGCTGGGACAGGGATCAGCCCCAGCATTTT.

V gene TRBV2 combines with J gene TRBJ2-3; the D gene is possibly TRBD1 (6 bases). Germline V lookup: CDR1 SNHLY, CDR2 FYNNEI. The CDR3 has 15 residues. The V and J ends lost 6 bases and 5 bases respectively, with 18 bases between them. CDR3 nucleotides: TGTGCCAGCAGGAGGCCCCACAGGGCCGAAGATACGCAGTATTTT. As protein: CASRRPHRAEDTQYF.

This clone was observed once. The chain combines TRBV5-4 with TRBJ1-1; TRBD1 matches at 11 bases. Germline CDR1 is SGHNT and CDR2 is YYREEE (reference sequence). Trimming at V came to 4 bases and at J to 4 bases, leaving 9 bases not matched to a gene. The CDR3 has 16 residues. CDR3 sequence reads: CASSPGQGVVATEAFF. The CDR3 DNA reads TGTGCCAGCAGCCCGGGACAGGGGGTAGTTGCCACTGAAGCTTTCTTT.

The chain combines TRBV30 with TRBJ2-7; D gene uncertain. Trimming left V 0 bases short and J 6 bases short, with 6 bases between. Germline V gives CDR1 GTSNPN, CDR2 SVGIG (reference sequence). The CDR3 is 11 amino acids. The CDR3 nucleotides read TGTGCCTGGAGTGTACTCTCCGAGCAGTACTTC. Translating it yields CAWSVLSEQYF.

Here the CDR3 reads CASSSGTGRFSYEQYF. DNA for the CDR3: TGCGCCAGCAGTTCCGGGACAGGGAGGTTCTCCTACGAGCAGTACTTC. The chain uses TRBV5-1 and TRBJ2-7; 9 bases line up with TRBD1. Germline V gene lookup returns CDR1 SGHRS and CDR2 YFSETQ. The V segment lost 5 bases and the J segment 0 bases; nucleotides outside the gene matches: 9. This CDR3 contains 16 residues.